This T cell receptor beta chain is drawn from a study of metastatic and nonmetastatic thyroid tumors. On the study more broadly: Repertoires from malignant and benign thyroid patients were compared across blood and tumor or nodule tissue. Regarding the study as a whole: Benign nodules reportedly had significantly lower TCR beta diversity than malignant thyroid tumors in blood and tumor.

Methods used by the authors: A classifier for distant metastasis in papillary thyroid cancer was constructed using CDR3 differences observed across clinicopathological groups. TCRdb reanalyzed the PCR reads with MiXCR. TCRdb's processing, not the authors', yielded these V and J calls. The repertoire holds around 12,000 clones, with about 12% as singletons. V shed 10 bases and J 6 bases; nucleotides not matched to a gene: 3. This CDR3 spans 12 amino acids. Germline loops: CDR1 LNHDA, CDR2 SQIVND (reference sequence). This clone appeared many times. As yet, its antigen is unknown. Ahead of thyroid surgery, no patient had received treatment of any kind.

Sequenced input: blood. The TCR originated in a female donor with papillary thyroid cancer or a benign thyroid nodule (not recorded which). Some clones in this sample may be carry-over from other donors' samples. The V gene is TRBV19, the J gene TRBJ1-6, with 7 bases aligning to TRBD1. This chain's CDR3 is CATRQGNSPLHF. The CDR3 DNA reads TGTGCCACCCGACAGGGTAATTCACCCCTCCACTTT.